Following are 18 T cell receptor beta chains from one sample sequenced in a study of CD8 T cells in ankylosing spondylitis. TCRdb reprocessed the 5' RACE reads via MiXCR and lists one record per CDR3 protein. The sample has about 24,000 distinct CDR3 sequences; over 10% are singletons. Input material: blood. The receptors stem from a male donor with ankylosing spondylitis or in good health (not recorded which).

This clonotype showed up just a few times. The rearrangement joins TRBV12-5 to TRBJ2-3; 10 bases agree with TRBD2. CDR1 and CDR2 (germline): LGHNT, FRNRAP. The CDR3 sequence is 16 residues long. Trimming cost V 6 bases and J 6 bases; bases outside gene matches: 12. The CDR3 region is CASGMGTSGVADTQYF. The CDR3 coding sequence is TGTGCTAGTGGAATGGGAACTAGCGGGGTGGCGGATACGCAGTATTTT.

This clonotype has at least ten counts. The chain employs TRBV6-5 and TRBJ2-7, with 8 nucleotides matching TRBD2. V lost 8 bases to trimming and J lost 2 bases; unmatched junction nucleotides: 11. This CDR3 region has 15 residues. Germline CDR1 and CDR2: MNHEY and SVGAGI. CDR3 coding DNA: TGTGCCAGCTCCCAAAGGTTAGCGGGGACCTACGAGCAGTACTTC. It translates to CASSQRLAGTYEQYF.

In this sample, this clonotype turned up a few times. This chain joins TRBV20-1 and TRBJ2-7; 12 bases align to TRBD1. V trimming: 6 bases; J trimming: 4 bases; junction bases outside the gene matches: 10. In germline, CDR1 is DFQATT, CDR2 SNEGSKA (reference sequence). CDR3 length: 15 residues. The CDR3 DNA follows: TGCAGTGCCATAAATCCGGGACAGGGGGCTTACGAGCAGTACTTC. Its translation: CSAINPGQGAYEQYF.

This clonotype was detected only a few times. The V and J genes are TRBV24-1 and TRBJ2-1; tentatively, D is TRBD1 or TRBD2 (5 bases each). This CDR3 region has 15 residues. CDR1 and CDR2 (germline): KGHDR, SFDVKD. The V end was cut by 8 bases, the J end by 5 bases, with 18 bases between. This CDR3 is CATKTTRGSNNEQFF. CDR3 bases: TGTGCCACCAAGACGACCCGGGGCTCTAACAATGAGCAGTTCTTC.

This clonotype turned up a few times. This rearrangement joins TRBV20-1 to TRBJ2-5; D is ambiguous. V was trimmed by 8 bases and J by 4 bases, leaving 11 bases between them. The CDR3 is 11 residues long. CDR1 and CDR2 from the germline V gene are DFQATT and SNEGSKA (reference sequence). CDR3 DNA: TGCAGTTTCCTAGGCAGAGAGACCCAGTACTTC. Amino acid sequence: CSFLGRETQYF.

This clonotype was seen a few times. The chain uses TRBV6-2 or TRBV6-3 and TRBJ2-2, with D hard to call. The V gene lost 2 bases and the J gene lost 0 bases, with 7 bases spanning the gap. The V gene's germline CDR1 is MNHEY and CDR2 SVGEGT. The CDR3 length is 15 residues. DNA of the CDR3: TGTGCCAGCAGTTACAGGGTCGCGAACACCGGGGAGCTGTTTTTT. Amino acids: CASSYRVANTGELFF.

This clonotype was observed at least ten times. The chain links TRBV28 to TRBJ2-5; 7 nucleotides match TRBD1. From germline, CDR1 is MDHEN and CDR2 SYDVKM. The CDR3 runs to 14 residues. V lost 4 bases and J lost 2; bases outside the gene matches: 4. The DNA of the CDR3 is TGTGCCAGCAGTTGGGACAGAACTCAAGAGACCCAGTACTTC. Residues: CASSWDRTQETQYF.

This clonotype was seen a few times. CDR3 region: CASSWASVSYEQYF. The CDR3 nucleotides are TGTGCCAGCAGCTGGGCTAGCGTTTCCTACGAGCAGTACTTC. V gene TRBV7-9 combines with J gene TRBJ2-7; D perhaps matches TRBD2 (6 bases). V shed 4 bases and J shed 1 base, with 11 bases lying between them. Germline loops: CDR1 SEHNR, CDR2 FQNEAQ (reference sequence). The CDR3 is 14 residues long.

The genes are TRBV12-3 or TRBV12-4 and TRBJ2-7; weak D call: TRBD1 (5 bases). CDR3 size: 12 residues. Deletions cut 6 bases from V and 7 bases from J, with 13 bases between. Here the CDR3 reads CASSPGAGEQYV. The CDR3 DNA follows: TGTGCCAGCAGCCCTGGGGCAGGAGAGCAGTACGTC.

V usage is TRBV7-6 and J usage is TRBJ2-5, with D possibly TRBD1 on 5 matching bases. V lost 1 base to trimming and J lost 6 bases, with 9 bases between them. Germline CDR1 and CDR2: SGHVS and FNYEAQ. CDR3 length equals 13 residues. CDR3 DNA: TGTGCCAGCAGCTTAGGGGGCTGGAAGACCCAGTACTTC. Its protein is CASSLGGWKTQYF.

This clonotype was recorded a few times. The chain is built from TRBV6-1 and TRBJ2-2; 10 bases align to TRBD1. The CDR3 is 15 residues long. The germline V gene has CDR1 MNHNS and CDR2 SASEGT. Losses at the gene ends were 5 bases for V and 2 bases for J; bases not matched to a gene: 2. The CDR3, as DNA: TGTGCCAGCAGTCGGGACAGGGGTAACACCGGGGAGCTGTTTTTT. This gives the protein CASSRDRGNTGELFF.

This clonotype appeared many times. The CDR3 here is CASSLGASGGADTQYF. DNA for the CDR3: TGTGCCAGCAGCTTAGGGGCTAGCGGGGGGGCGGATACGCAGTATTTT. This chain links TRBV11-2 with TRBJ2-3; TRBD2 matches at 12 bases. With V trimmed by 1 base and J by 6 bases, 5 bases remained unmatched. There are 16 residues in the CDR3. CDR1 and CDR2 from the germline V gene are SGHAT and FQNNGV.

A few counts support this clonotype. The CDR3 loop is CASRQGTGGETQYF. In nucleotides, the CDR3 is TGTGCCAGCAGACAGGGGACAGGGGGGGAGACCCAGTACTTC. The gene calls are TRBV6-2 or TRBV6-3 and TRBJ2-5, with 11 nucleotides matching TRBD1. Unmatched junction bases numbered 5, after V lost 6 bases and J lost 5 bases. The CDR3 sequence is 14 residues long. Looked up from germline, CDR1 is MNHEY and CDR2 is SVGEGT.

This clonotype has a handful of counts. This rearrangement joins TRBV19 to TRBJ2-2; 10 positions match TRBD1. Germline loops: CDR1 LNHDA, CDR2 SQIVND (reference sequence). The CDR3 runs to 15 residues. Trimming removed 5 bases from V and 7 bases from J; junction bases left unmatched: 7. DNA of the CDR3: TGTGCCAGTAGTGTGACAGGGGGCGCTTACGGGGAGCTGTTTTTT. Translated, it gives CASSVTGGAYGELFF.

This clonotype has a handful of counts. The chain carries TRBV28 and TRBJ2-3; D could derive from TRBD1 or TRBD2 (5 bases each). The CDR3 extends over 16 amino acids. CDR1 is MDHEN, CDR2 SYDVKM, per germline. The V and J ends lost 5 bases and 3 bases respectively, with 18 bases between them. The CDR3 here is CASSPGYGGPTDTQYF. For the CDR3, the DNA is TGTGCCAGCAGTCCGGGGTATGGGGGTCCAACAGATACGCAGTATTTT.

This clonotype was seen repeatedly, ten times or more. CDR3 sequence: CASSPIRGRSTGELFF. The CDR3 DNA follows: TGTGCCAGCAGCCCTATAAGGGGGCGGTCCACCGGGGAGCTGTTTTTT. This chain connects TRBV7-3 to TRBJ2-2; 7 bases align to TRBD1. CDR1 is SGHTA, CDR2 FQGTGA, per germline. The CDR3 has 16 amino acids. V gave up 5 bases and J gave up 4 bases; unmatched junction bases: 10.

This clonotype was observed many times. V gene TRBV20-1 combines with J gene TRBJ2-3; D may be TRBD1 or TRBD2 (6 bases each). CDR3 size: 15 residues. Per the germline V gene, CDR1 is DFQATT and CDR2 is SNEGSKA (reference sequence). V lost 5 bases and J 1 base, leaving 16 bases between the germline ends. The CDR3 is CSAGGRSGRTDTQYF. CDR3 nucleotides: TGCAGTGCTGGGGGGCGAAGCGGACGCACAGATACGCAGTATTTT.

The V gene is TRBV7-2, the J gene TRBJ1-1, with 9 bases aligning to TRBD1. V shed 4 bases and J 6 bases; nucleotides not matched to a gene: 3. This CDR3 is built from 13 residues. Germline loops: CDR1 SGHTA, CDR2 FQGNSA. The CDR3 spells CASSSDRGSEAFF. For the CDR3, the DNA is TGTGCCAGCAGCTCGGACAGGGGCTCTGAAGCTTTCTTT.